The TCR beta chain under discussion was sequenced for a study of T cell clonotyping in hematopoietic cell transplantation. Comment on this clone: What it binds is not known.

Notes on the study in general: Higher Inverse Simpson Index values in graft donor and pretransplant recipient predicted broader posttransplant TCR diversity. No sorting was done, leaving CD4 and CD8 contributions mixed. Few recipient clonotypes overlapped donors; over 97% were de novo at given depth.

The CDR3 runs 16 residues. The V and J ends lost 3 bases and 2 bases respectively, with 17 bases between them. CDR1 is SGHTA and CDR2 is FQGNSA in the germline V gene. As for time point: recipient sample about 28 days before transplant, after cytoreduction. Recipients were bled about 28 days pretransplant and at posttransplant days 30, 100, 180. Produced via immunoSEQ multiplex PCR; TCRdb's table is partial and in-frame only. The data show 46,000 or so clones, over 75% seen once. This clonotype was sampled from a man between 60 and 75 years old with biphenotypic leukemia. Some clones in this sample may be carry-over from other donors' samples. This rearrangement joins TRBV7-2 to TRBJ2-7; possibly TRBD1 for D (6 bases). Source: peripheral blood mononuclear cells, taken before stem cell transplant. CDR3 loop: CASSFITGFVPYEQYF. The CDR3 DNA reads TGTGCCAGCAGCTTCATCACAGGGTTTGTCCCCTACGAGCAGTACTTC.